Below are 10 T cell receptor beta chains sequenced from a single sample in a study of blood T cell repertoires in COVID-19. Measured with immunoSEQ multiplex PCR; TCRdb has only the in-frame clones, and not every one. This table holds tens of thousands of clones, about 92% found once. Input material: peripheral blood. These receptors all stem from a man aged 45 to 65 with active COVID-19.

The genes are TRBV7-8 and TRBJ1-1; 8 bases agree with TRBD1. The germline gives CDR1 SGHVS, CDR2 FQNEAQ. V shed 7 bases, J shed 3 bases, and the junction held 13 bases outside the gene matches. This CDR3 has 16 residues. CDR3 in amino acids: CASNPYRGALHTEAFF. The CDR3 bases are TGTGCCAGCAACCCCTACAGGGGGGCTTTACACACTGAAGCTTTCTTT. Combining the CDR3 with reference TRBV7-8 and TRBJ1-1 gives the whole variable domain GAGVSQSPRYKVAKRGQDVALRCDPISGHVSLFWYQQALGQGPEFLTYFQNEAQLDKSGLPSDRFFAERPEGSVSTLKIQRTQQEDSAVYLCASNPYRGALHTEAFFGQGTRLTVV.

The V and J genes are TRBV6-5 and TRBJ1-3; no clear D. The CDR3 length is 13 residues. Germline V lookup: CDR1 MNHEY, CDR2 SVGAGI. V gave up 8 bases and J gave up 4 bases, with 12 bases separating them. CDR3 in DNA: TGTGCCAGCGGGCGGGAGTCGGGAAACACCATATATTTT. Its translation: CASGRESGNTIYF.

This sequence joins TRBV19 and TRBJ2-7, with TRBD1 matching over 7 bases. With V trimmed by 5 bases and J by 1 base, 5 bases remained unmatched. Germline V gives CDR1 LNHDA, CDR2 SQIVND (reference sequence). The CDR3 runs to 14 residues. CDR3 loop: CASSAGGKSYEQYF. The CDR3 DNA reads as TGTGCCAGTAGTGCAGGGGGTAAATCCTACGAGCAGTACTTC.

Here the CDR3 DNA reads TGTGCCAGCAGGCTGGGGACAGGGGCTAATTCACCCCTCCACTTT. Protein product: CASRLGTGANSPLHF. This chain connects TRBV7-9 to TRBJ1-6; 10 bases map to TRBD1. With 6 bases clipped from V and 6 bases from J, the junction kept 5 bases outside the gene matches. CDR1 is SEHNR and CDR2 is FQNEAQ in the germline V gene (reference sequence). CDR3 length: 15 residues.

J is TRBJ1-5 and V is TRBV6-6; a possible D gene is TRBD1 (6 bases). The CDR3 is made up of 15 amino acids. Germline assignment: CDR1 MNHNY and CDR2 SVGAGI (reference sequence). V lost 6 bases, J lost 0 bases, and 12 bases lay in between. The CDR3 here is CASSPTGNSNQPQHF. The CDR3 DNA follows: TGTGCCAGCAGCCCTACAGGGAATAGCAATCAGCCCCAGCATTTT.

The chain combines TRBV18 with TRBJ2-1, with D uncertain. Trimming pared 2 bases from V and 3 bases from J, leaving 23 bases between. CDR3 length: 19 amino acids. CDR1 is KGHSH, CDR2 LQKENI, per germline. In DNA form, the CDR3 reads TGTGCCAGCTCACCATCAAACTTTATCTTACGTCTTTACTACAATGAGCAGTTCTTC. Encoded protein: CASSPSNFILRLYYNEQFF.

The chain employs TRBV10-3 and TRBJ2-3; maybe TRBD2 (5 bases). V was cut by 0 bases and J by 0 bases, with 16 bases left in between. The germline CDR1 and CDR2 sequences are ENHRY and SYGVKD. The CDR3 contains 18 residues. As DNA, the CDR3 is TGTGCCATCAGTGAGTCGCGGGTGATTACGCGAAGCACAGATACGCAGTATTTT. Protein: CAISESRVITRSTDTQYF.

This sequence joins TRBV7-8 and TRBJ1-4; a possible D gene is TRBD1 (6 bases). The CDR3 loop spans 13 amino acids. Germline values: CDR1 SGHVS, CDR2 FQNEAQ. The V end was cut by 5 bases, the J end by 7 bases, with 11 bases between. The CDR3 reads CASSGNRAEKLFF. CDR3 sequence (DNA): TGTGCCAGCAGCGGAAACAGGGCTGAAAAACTGTTTTTT.

This sequence joins TRBV18 and TRBJ1-5, with a weak D call TRBD1 (5 bases). The V gene's germline CDR1 is KGHSH and CDR2 LQKENI. The CDR3 runs 15 residues. V lost 3 bases and J 6 bases, leaving 15 bases between the germline ends. In DNA, the CDR3 is TGTGCCAGCTCACCGGAACCAGGGAAGGGTCAGCCCCAGCATTTT. Protein sequence: CASSPEPGKGQPQHF.

The V gene is TRBV7-3, the J gene TRBJ2-1; the match to TRBD2 covers 10 bases. CDR1 is SGHTA and CDR2 is FQGTGA in the germline V gene. V was pared by 3 bases and J by 7 bases, with 6 bases of the junction left unmatched. The CDR3 is 15 amino acids. CDR3 residues: CASSFLKGLANEQFF. The DNA of the CDR3 is TGTGCCAGCAGCTTCCTCAAGGGACTAGCGAATGAGCAGTTCTTC.